The next 24 T cell receptor beta chains were all read from a single sample in a study of blood T cell repertoires in COVID-19 (dated by TCRdb to 2019 to 2021). Library prep was done by the immunoSEQ multiplex PCR assay. The table was pulled from immuneACCESS by TCRdb, which kept in-frame rearrangements only. Such tables lose some clones; where checked, under half of the loss comes from unresolved V genes, and the rest has no known cause. This sample has fewer than 55,000 clones in its table, and approximately 80% of those were observed once. The ten biggest clones cover under 7% of the sample. The sample consisted of peripheral blood. The source is an older man with active COVID-19.

This clone was picked up a small number of times. The chain is built from TRBV29-1 and TRBJ2-3, with 9 nucleotides matching TRBD1. Germline V gene lookup returns CDR1 SQVTM and CDR2 ANQGSEA. The V gene end was trimmed by 3 bases and the J gene end by 2 bases; junction bases not matched to a gene: 6. The CDR3 covers 15 residues. The CDR3 is CSVDGGQGITDTQYF. The CDR3 bases are TGCAGCGTTGACGGAGGACAGGGGATCACAGATACGCAGTATTTT.

The chain uses TRBV5-4 and TRBJ1-1; 8 nucleotides match TRBD1. The germline V gene has CDR1 SGHNT and CDR2 YYREEE (reference sequence). The CDR3 has 14 amino acids. V was pared by 1 base and J by 4 bases, with 3 bases of the junction left unmatched. As DNA, the CDR3 is TGTGCCAGCAGCTTGAGCCAGGGGGCCACTGAAGCTTTCTTT. Translation gives CASSLSQGATEAFF. The full variable domain, with the rest looked up from reference TRBV5-4 and TRBJ1-1, is ETGVTQSPTHLIKTRGQQVTLRCSSQSGHNTVSWYQQALGQGPQFIFQYYREEENGRGNFPPRFSGLQFPNYSSELNVNALELDDSALYLCASSLSQGATEAFFGQGTRLTVV.

The chain has TRBV7-8 and TRBJ1-5; D perhaps matches TRBD1 (5 bases). CDR1 is SGHVS, CDR2 FQNEAQ, per germline. CDR3 length: 15 residues. The V gene lost 3 bases and the J gene lost 0 bases, with 9 bases spanning the gap. CDR3 sequence reads: CASSLTALSNQPQHF. For the CDR3, the DNA is TGTGCCAGCAGCTTGACAGCGCTTAGCAATCAGCCCCAGCATTTT.

The gene calls are TRBV7-9 and TRBJ2-3, with 7 bases lining up with TRBD2. The CDR3 extends over 17 amino acids. The ends lost 4 bases at V and 6 bases at J; junction bases unmatched: 16. Germline-derived CDR1 and CDR2 are SEHNR and FQNEAQ (reference sequence). CDR3 in amino acids: CASSWTGTTIGVDTQYF. In DNA form, the CDR3 reads TGTGCCAGCAGCTGGACTGGGACTACCATCGGCGTTGATACGCAGTATTTT. The full variable domain, with the rest looked up from reference TRBV7-9 and TRBJ2-3, is DTGVSQNPRHKITKRGQNVTFRCDPISEHNRLYWYRQTLGQGPEFLTYFQNEAQLEKSRLLSDRFSAERPKGSFSTLEIQRTEQGDSAMYLCASSWTGTTIGVDTQYFGPGTRLTVL.

V gene TRBV6-5 combines with J gene TRBJ1-5, with 8 bases aligning to TRBD1. V shed 6 bases and J 3 bases; nucleotides not matched to a gene: 1. Germline V CDR1 and CDR2: MNHEY, SVGAGI. The CDR3 runs 13 residues. In DNA form, the CDR3 reads TGTGCCAGCAGGGACAGGGTCAATCAGCCCCAGCATTTT. It specifies CASRDRVNQPQHF.

Notes on this clone: At one end, the junction sequence differs from germline, possibly due to a read error. This sequence joins TRBV7-9 and TRBJ2-1, with 8 bases lining up with TRBD2. Per germline, CDR1 SEHNR and CDR2 FQNEAQ (reference sequence). CDR3 length: 14 amino acids. The CDR3 bases are TGTGCCAGCAGCTCCGGGGGGGCCTATAATGAGCAGTTCTTC. It encodes CASSSGGAYNEQFF.

The chain is built from TRBV14 and TRBJ2-5; 8 bases match TRBD2. This CDR3 comprises 15 residues. The germline V gene encodes CDR1 SGHDN and CDR2 FVKESK. V lost 1 base and J lost 10; bases outside the gene matches: 11. CDR3 bases: TGTGCCAGCAGCCAAGGAAATCGGGGGGGTAGCGACCAGTACTTC. Its translation is CASSQGNRGGSDQYF.

This rearrangement joins TRBV3-1 (or the pseudogene TRBV3-2) to TRBJ2-1, with 11 bases that match TRBD1. Germline trimming cut 10 bases from V and 9 bases from J; bases unmatched to any gene: 23. This CDR3 has 18 residues. Per germline, CDR1 LGHDT and CDR2 YNNKEL (reference sequence). The CDR3 coding sequence is TGTGCCATCCCCGTGGGACAGGGGGAAGGGGAACCCAAAGGTGAGCAGTTCTTC. It encodes CAIPVGQGEGEPKGEQFF.

The chain employs TRBV30 and TRBJ2-1; 8 bases match TRBD2. This CDR3 region has 17 residues. CDR1 GTSNPN and CDR2 SVGIG come from the germline V gene (reference sequence). J gave up 0 bases and V 1 base, and 8 bases lay outside the gene matches. The CDR3 nucleotides read TGTGCCTGGAGTGGTGGTAGCGGGGCGAGCTCCTACAATGAGCAGTTCTTC. Translation gives CAWSGGSGASSYNEQFF.

J is TRBJ2-2 and V is TRBV6-6; maybe TRBD1 (5 bases). Germline V gene data show CDR1 as MNHNY and CDR2 as SVGAGI (reference sequence). V was trimmed by 5 bases and J by 0 bases, leaving 10 bases between them. The CDR3 is made up of 15 amino acids. The chain's CDR3 is CASSTTGSNTGELFF. The CDR3 nucleotides read TGTGCCAGCAGTACCACAGGATCGAACACCGGGGAGCTGTTTTTT.

This clone was counted a few times. The chain joins TRBV3-1 (or the pseudogene TRBV3-2) to TRBJ2-7, with 9 bases lining up with TRBD2. CDR3 length: 13 residues. J gave up 6 bases and V 1 base, and 1 base lay outside the gene matches. The germline CDR1 and CDR2 sequences are LGHDT and YNNKEL (reference sequence). The CDR3 spells CASSQVSGGEQYF. The CDR3 DNA follows: TGTGCCAGCAGCCAAGTTAGCGGGGGCGAGCAGTACTTC.

V is TRBV19 and J is TRBJ2-2; perhaps TRBD2 as D (6 bases). The germline CDR1 and CDR2 sequences are LNHDA and SQIVND (reference sequence). V was shortened by 6 bases and J by 5 bases, with 13 bases between the two germline ends. The CDR3 is 14 residues long. The CDR3 DNA is TGTGCCAGTAGCCCGGGACTTGAGACCGGGGAGCTGTTTTTT. Translated: CASSPGLETGELFF. Based on the CDR3 plus reference TRBV19 and TRBJ2-2, the full variable domain is DGGITQSPKYLFRKEGQNVTLSCEQNLNHDAMYWYRQDPGQGLRLIYYSQIVNDFQKGDIAEGYSVSREKKESFPLTVTSAQKNPTAFYLCASSPGLETGELFFGEGSRLTVL.

This clone was seen more than once but under ten times. V and J are TRBV2 and TRBJ1-1, with no clear D. Germline V lookup: CDR1 SNHLY, CDR2 FYNNEI. With 6 bases removed from V and 0 bases from J, the gap between germline ends came to 14 bases. This CDR3 comprises 15 residues. The CDR3 loop reads CASSRKQAMNTEAFF. The CDR3 DNA reads TGTGCCAGCAGCAGAAAGCAGGCCATGAACACTGAAGCTTTCTTT. The whole variable domain, filled in from reference TRBV2 and TRBJ1-1, reads EPEVTQTPSHQVTQMGQEVILRCVPISNHLYFYWYRQILGQKVEFLVSFYNNEISEKSEIFDDQFSVERPDGSNFTLKIRSTKLEDSAMYFCASSRKQAMNTEAFFGQGTRLTVV.

The chain is built from TRBV4-1 and TRBJ1-1; D may be TRBD1 (5 bases). CDR1 and CDR2 (germline): MGHRA, YSYEKL. V lost 1 base and J 5 bases, leaving 8 bases between the germline ends. The CDR3 loop spans 13 amino acids. The CDR3 nucleotides are TGCGCCAGCAGCCAAGGGGAGGGGACTGAAGCTTTCTTT. This gives the protein CASSQGEGTEAFF.

V usage is TRBV21-1 and J usage is TRBJ1-6; TRBD1 was called by the table and not checked on the DNA. TRBV21-1 is assigned pseudogene status. The length of the CDR3 is 17 residues. CDR3 amino acids: CASSNYKSQAGHSPLHF. CDR3 coding DNA: TGTGCCAGCAGCAATTATAAGTCTCAGGCAGGGCACTCACCCCTCCACTTT.

The CDR3 sequence is CASSQSPSGAETQYF. Here the CDR3 DNA reads TGTGCCAGCAGCCAAAGTCCTAGCGGGGCAGAGACCCAGTACTTC. The V and J genes are TRBV4-2 and TRBJ2-5; 9 positions agree with TRBD2. CDR1 and CDR2 (germline): LGHNA, YNFKEQ. The J segment lost 4 bases and the V segment lost 2 bases, leaving 5 bases of the junction unmatched. The length of the CDR3 is 15 residues.

The chain joins TRBV5-8 to TRBJ1-5; 8 nucleotides match TRBD1. The V gene's germline CDR1 is SGHTS and CDR2 YDEGEE. V gave up 3 bases and J gave up 5 bases; unmatched junction bases: 4. The CDR3 has 14 amino acids. CDR3 in amino acids: CASSSGQVYQPQHF. CDR3 DNA sequence: TGTGCCAGCAGCTCGGGACAGGTTTATCAGCCCCAGCATTTT.

The rearrangement joins TRBV12-3 or TRBV12-4 to TRBJ2-6; D may be TRBD2 (6 bases). This CDR3 contains 12 residues. Deletions cut 11 bases from V and 1 base from J, with 6 bases between. CDR3 loop: CAAGSGANVLTF. In DNA, the CDR3 is TGTGCCGCGGGGTCTGGGGCCAACGTCCTGACTTTC.

The chain combines TRBV9 with TRBJ1-4; TRBD1 is a possible D gene (5 bases). V was shortened by 4 bases and J by 0 bases, with 13 bases between the two germline ends. This CDR3 spans 16 amino acids. Germline-derived CDR1 and CDR2 are SGDLS and YYNGEE. The CDR3 sequence is CASSPTGGPTNEKLFF. The CDR3 DNA sequence: TGTGCCAGCAGCCCCACGGGGGGTCCAACTAATGAAAAACTGTTTTTT. The whole variable domain, remainder taken from reference TRBV9 and TRBJ1-4, is DSGVTQTPKHLITATGQRVTLRCSPRSGDLSVYWYQQSLDQGLQFLIQYYNGEERAKGNILERFSAQQFPDLHSELNLSSLELGDSALYFCASSPTGGPTNEKLFFGSGTQLSVL.

This clone was counted a few times. The rearrangement links TRBV18 to TRBJ1-1, with D uncertain. The ends were cut back, 3 bases at V and 5 bases at J, with 10 bases in the middle. The CDR3 length is 13 residues. Germline V CDR1 and CDR2: KGHSH, LQKENI. The CDR3 is CASSPRRDTEAFF. In DNA form, the CDR3 reads TGTGCCAGCTCACCGCGGAGGGATACTGAAGCTTTCTTT.

This clone was detected a few times. The J gene is TRBJ1-2, the V gene TRBV18, with D maybe TRBD1 (5 bases). This CDR3 is 15 amino acids long. Trimming left V 0 bases short and J 4 bases short, with 12 bases between. Germline V gene sequence: CDR1 KGHSH, CDR2 LQKENI. In DNA form, the CDR3 reads TGTGCCAGCTCACCACCCCCCCCACAGGCCTATGGCTACACCTTC. Amino acids: CASSPPPPQAYGYTF.

A word on this clone: Other DNA sequences from this sample encode an identical CDR3 as well. The rearrangement links TRBV18 to TRBJ1-5, with D perhaps matching TRBD1 (5 bases). Trimming left V 3 bases short and J 2 bases short, with 11 bases between. Germline V CDR1 and CDR2: KGHSH, LQKENI. The CDR3 has 15 residues. The CDR3 coding sequence is TGTGCCAGCTCACCTCGGGGGGGAGGCAATCAGCCCCAGCATTTT. It yields the protein CASSPRGGGNQPQHF.

Regarding this clone: One junction end disagrees with the germline gene, perhaps due to a read error. This rearrangement joins TRBV19 to TRBJ1-2, with D possibly matching TRBD1 (5 bases). The germline gives CDR1 LNHDA, CDR2 SQIVND (reference sequence). This CDR3 has 17 residues. CDR3 in amino acids: CARSRGRGWRCSAGYTF. CDR3 DNA sequence: TGTGCCAGAAGTAGGGGCCGGGGGTGGAGGTGCTCGGCTGGCTACACCTTC.

This clone was observed a few times. The V and J genes are TRBV25-1 and TRBJ2-7; D gene unclear. The CDR3 consists of 12 residues. Per the germline V gene, CDR1 is MGHDK and CDR2 is SYGVNS. V shed 4 bases and J shed 3 bases, with 7 bases lying between them. CDR3 sequence (DNA): TGTGCCAGCAGTGCGACTCTCTACGAGCAGTACTTC. This encodes CASSATLYEQYF.